This T cell receptor beta chain was sequenced in a study of CD8+ T cells in alopecia areata. Study details: Spontaneous alopecia affected the 6-12-month-old C3H/HeJ graft donors, whose skin was transplanted to roughly 6-10-week-old female C3H/HeJ mice.

By sample share, this clone is medium-sized. What it binds is not known. Gene names and germline match the mouse. The read ends 4 residues early relative to the CDR3; the germline J gene fills the gap. Study-wide points: When scalp samples are sequenced, resident alphabeta T cells of normal skin are also captured. The study found higher clonality in lesional than normal scalp, especially in alopecia totalis/universalis. Among patients, TCR sharing was less clear than in mice, a difference possibly due in part to HLA diversity in the patient population.

The sorting of pooled cutaneous lymph node cells relied on CD4, CD8alpha, NKG2D, NKG2ACE and other markers. V lost 4 bases and J 3 bases, leaving 4 bases between the germline ends. Germline lookup yields CDR1 NSQYPW and CDR2 LRSPGD (reference sequence). The CDR3 runs 11 residues. Once RNA had been extracted, it was reverse transcribed into cDNA to act as the sequencing template. The method was immunoSEQ multiplex PCR; TCRdb's version includes in-frame clones alone and lacks a portion of them. Observed in the sample are about 9,000 clones, none of them singletons. The TCR comes from a C3H/HeJ mouse with alopecia areata. The MHC haplotype of this mouse line is H2-k. The sample consisted of CD8+ T cells sorted from a lymph node. The chain links TRBV1 to TRBJ2-7, with no clear D. The DNA read from the CDR3 is TGCACCTGCAGTGACAGCTAT. Its translation: CTCSDSY. The full CDR3 is CTCSDSYEQYF.